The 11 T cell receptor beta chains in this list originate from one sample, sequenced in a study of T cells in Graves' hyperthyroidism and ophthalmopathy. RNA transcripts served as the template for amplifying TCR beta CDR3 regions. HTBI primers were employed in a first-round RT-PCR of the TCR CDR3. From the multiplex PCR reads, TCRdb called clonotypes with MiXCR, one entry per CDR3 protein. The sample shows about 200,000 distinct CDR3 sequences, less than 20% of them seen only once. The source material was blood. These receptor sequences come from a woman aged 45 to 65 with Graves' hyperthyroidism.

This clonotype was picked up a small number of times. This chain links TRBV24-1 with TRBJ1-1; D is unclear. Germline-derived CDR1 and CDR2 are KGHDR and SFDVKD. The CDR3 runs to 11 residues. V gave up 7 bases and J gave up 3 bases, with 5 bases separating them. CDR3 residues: CATRDDTEAFF. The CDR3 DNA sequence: TGTGCCACCAGGGATGACACTGAAGCTTTCTTT.

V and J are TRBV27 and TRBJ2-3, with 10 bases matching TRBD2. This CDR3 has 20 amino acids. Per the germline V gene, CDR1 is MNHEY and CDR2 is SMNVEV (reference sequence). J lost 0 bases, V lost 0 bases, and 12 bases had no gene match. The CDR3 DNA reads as TGTGCCAGCAGTTTATCCCCTAGCGGGAGTCCCCTGGGAAGCACAGATACGCAGTATTTT. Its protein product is CASSLSPSGSPLGSTDTQYF.

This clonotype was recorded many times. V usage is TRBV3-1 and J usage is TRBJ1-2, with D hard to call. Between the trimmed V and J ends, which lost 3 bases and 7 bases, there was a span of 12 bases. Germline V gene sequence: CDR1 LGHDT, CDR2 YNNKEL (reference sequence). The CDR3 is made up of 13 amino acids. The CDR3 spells CASSQRLTAGYTF. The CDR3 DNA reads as TGTGCCAGCAGCCAGAGACTAACAGCTGGCTACACCTTC.

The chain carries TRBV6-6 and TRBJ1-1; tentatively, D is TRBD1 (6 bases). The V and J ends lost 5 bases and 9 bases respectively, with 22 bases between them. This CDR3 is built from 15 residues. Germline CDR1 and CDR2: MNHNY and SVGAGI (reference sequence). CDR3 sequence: CASSRMAQDRFQAFF. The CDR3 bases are TGTGCCAGCAGTCGAATGGCTCAAGACAGGTTTCAAGCTTTCTTT.

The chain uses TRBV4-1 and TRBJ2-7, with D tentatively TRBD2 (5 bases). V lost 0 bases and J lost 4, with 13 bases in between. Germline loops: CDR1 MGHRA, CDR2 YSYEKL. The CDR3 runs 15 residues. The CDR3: CASSQDSGSAYEQYF. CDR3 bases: TGCGCCAGCAGCCAAGATTCGGGGAGTGCGTACGAGCAGTACTTC.

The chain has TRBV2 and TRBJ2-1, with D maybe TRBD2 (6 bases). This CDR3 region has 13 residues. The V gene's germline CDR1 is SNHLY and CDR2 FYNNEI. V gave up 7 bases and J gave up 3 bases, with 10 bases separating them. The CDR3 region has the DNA TGTGCCAGCATAGCGGAGTTCTACAATGAGCAGTTCTTC. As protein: CASIAEFYNEQFF.

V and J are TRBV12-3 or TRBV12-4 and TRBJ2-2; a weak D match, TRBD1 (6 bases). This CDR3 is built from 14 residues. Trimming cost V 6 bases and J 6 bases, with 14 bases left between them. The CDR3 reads CASRVTGSAGELFF. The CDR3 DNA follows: TGTGCCAGCAGAGTTACAGGGTCGGCCGGGGAGCTGTTTTTT.

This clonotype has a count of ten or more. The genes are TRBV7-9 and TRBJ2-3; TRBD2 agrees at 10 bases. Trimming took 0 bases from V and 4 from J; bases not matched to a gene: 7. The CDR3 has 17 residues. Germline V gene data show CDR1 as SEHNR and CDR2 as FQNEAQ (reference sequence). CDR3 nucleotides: TGTGCCAGCAGCTTAGCGGGCAGCGGGAGGGCCCCAGATACGCAGTATTTT. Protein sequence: CASSLAGSGRAPDTQYF.

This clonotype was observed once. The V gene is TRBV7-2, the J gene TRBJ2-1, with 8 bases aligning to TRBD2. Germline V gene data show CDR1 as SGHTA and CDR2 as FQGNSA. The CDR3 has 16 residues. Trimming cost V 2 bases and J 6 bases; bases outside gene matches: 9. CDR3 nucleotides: TGTGCCAGCAGCTTAATCGGGGGGGGAAGCCTCAATGAGCAGTTCTTC. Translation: CASSLIGGGSLNEQFF.

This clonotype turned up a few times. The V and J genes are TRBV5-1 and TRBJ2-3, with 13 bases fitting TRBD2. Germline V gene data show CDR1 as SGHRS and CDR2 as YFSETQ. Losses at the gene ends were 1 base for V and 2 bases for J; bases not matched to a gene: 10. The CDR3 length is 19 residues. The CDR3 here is CASSLKGSTSGRATDTQYF. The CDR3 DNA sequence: TGCGCCAGCAGCTTGAAAGGTTCTACTAGCGGGAGGGCCACAGATACGCAGTATTTT.

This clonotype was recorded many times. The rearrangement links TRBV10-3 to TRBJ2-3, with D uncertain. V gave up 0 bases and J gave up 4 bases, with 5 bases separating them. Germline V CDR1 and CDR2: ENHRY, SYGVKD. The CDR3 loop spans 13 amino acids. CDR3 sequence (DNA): TGTGCCATCAGTGAGTCTAGTCCAGATACGCAGTATTTT. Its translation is CAISESSPDTQYF.